The clone carrying this T cell receptor (beta chain) has only one observation. Patients in Seattle were enrolled during active infection, then followed longitudinally. These data belong to a study of blood T cell repertoires in COVID-19. Study as a whole: T cells, B-cell-depleted T cells, or PBMCs supplied cDNA or gDNA.

Authors' analysis steps: How many nucleated cells were present was estimated from reference gene primer amplification. TCRdb's copy holds only in-frame clones and misses some; the assay was immunoSEQ multiplex PCR. Clonal size and the V and J genes are those of that table, whereas D and trimming came from the DNA. The table includes 60,000 or so clones, approximately 88% detected once. The ends lost 3 bases at V and 14 bases at J; junction bases unmatched: 6. Germline CDR1 KGHSH, CDR2 LQKENI. The CDR3 has 14 amino acids. Sequenced input: peripheral blood. This clonotype originated in a man aged 30-40 years with COVID-19, enrolled during active disease. The rearrangement joins TRBV18 to TRBJ1-6; 11 bases line up with TRBD1. In DNA form, the CDR3 reads TGTGCCAGCTCACCGGACAGGGGGCGGAGAGCCCTCCACTTT. It codes for CASSPDRGRRALHF.